This T cell receptor beta chain was recovered during a study of blood T cell repertoires in COVID-19. Using immunoSEQ multiplex PCR, the repertoire was profiled, and TCRdb retains in-frame clones only, with some absent. The sample shows 200,000 to 250,000 clones, around 80% of them seen only once. Trimming shortened V by 2 bases and J by 5 bases, and 6 bases separated the two germline ends. CDR3 length: 12 amino acids. The V gene's germline CDR1 is MDHEN and CDR2 SYDVKM. The TCR sequence derives from a man in his fifties with active or convalescent COVID-19. Sequenced material: peripheral blood. The rearrangement links TRBV28 to TRBJ2-5; D is perhaps TRBD2 (5 bases). CDR3: CASSLRRETQYF. In DNA, the CDR3 is TGTGCCAGCAGTTTACGGAGGGAGACCCAGTACTTC. Using reference TRBV28 and TRBJ2-5 for the parts outside the CDR3, the full variable domain is DVKVTQSSRYLVKRTGEKVFLECVQDMDHENMFWYRQDPGLGLRLIYFSYDVKMKEKGDIPEGYSVSREKKERFSLILESASTNQTSMYLCASSLRRETQYFGPGTRLLVL.